These 16 T cell receptor beta chains originate from one sample sequenced in a study of T cell responses to AZD1222 COVID-19 vaccine. Assay: immunoSEQ multiplex PCR; the TCRdb copy retains only in-frame clones and omits some. The table records about 190,000 clones, over 80% of them present only once. Source: peripheral blood, taken on day 0 of AZD1222 vaccination. The origin of the receptors is an adult in good health.

The genes are TRBV30 and TRBJ1-4; the D gene is possibly TRBD1 (5 bases). Trimming stripped 5 bases from V and 0 bases from J, with 10 bases between. Germline V lookup: CDR1 GTSNPN, CDR2 SVGIG (reference sequence). The CDR3 is 14 amino acids. In DNA, the CDR3 is TGTGCCTGGGATGGGGGGGCAACTAATGAAAAACTGTTTTTT. Translation gives CAWDGGATNEKLFF.

The chain has TRBV3-1 (or the pseudogene TRBV3-2) and TRBJ2-7; 8 bases are a match to TRBD1. Per germline, CDR1 LGHDT and CDR2 YNNKEL (reference sequence). J lost 0 bases, V lost 4 bases, and 2 bases had no gene match. The CDR3 extends over 14 amino acids. The CDR3 protein is CASSLGTGSYEQYF. The CDR3 coding sequence is TGTGCCAGCAGCCTGGGGACAGGCTCCTACGAGCAGTACTTC.

This chain's CDR3 is CASTPAKGISQPQHF. In nucleotides, the CDR3 is TGTGCCAGCACCCCCGCGAAGGGAATATCTCAGCCCCAGCATTTT. The V and J genes are TRBV6-2 or TRBV6-3 and TRBJ1-5; D is unclear. This CDR3 has 15 residues. The germline gives CDR1 MNHEY, CDR2 SVGEGT. Deletions cut 7 bases from V and 6 bases from J, with 19 bases between.

The chain uses TRBV15 and TRBJ2-7; 7 nucleotides match TRBD1. Per germline, CDR1 LNHNV and CDR2 YYDKDF (reference sequence). The V segment lost 5 bases and the J segment 0 bases; nucleotides outside the gene matches: 4. This CDR3 spans 14 amino acids. The CDR3, as DNA: TGTGCCACCAGCCTGAGACAGGGCTCCTACGAGCAGTACTTC. Translated: CATSLRQGSYEQYF.

The rearrangement links TRBV7-9 to TRBJ2-1; D not certain. Germline V gives CDR1 SEHNR, CDR2 FQNEAQ (reference sequence). The CDR3 is 12 amino acids. V lost 7 bases and J lost 8, with 12 bases in between. In DNA form, the CDR3 reads TGTGCCAGCAACTCCGGGTCGTATGAGCAGTTCTTC. It codes for CASNSGSYEQFF. Using reference TRBV7-9 and TRBJ2-1 for the parts outside the CDR3, the full variable domain is DTGVSQNPRHKITKRGQNVTFRCDPISEHNRLYWYRQTLGQGPEFLTYFQNEAQLEKSRLLSDRFSAERPKGSFSTLEIQRTEQGDSAMYLCASNSGSYEQFFGPGTRLTVL.

The chain employs TRBV3-1 (or the pseudogene TRBV3-2) and TRBJ1-2; D remains unclear. Trimming took off 6 bases at V and 4 bases at J, with 9 bases between the two ends. The CDR3 consists of 12 residues. From germline, CDR1 is LGHDT and CDR2 YNNKEL (reference sequence). This CDR3 is CASRDGIYGYTF. Here the CDR3 DNA reads TGTGCCAGCAGGGACGGTATCTATGGCTACACCTTC.

The chain's CDR3 is CASSPGTSRRTQYF. The CDR3 bases are TGCGCCAGCAGCCCCGGGACCTCAAGGCGAACCCAGTACTTC. This chain links TRBV5-1 with TRBJ2-5; either TRBD1 or TRBD2 may supply D (5 bases each). Per the germline V gene, CDR1 is SGHRS and CDR2 is YFSETQ. This CDR3 contains 14 residues. V dropped 4 bases and J dropped 8 bases, with 18 bases sitting between them. The variable domain in full, with the rest retrieved from reference TRBV5-1 and TRBJ2-5, is KAGVTQTPRYLIKTRGQQVTLSCSPISGHRSVSWYQQTPGQGLQFLFEYFSETQRNKGNFPGRFSGRQFSNSRSEMNVSTLELGDSALYLCASSPGTSRRTQYFGPGTRLLVL.

The gene calls are TRBV6-4 and TRBJ2-1, with TRBD1 matching 9 bases. V gave up 4 bases and J gave up 4 bases; unmatched junction bases: 11. This CDR3 spans 17 amino acids. Germline assignment: CDR1 MRHNA and CDR2 SNTAGT. The DNA of the CDR3 is TGTGCCAGCAGTGCCCCCCCGGGACAGGGAACGTACAATGAGCAGTTCTTC. Translated, it gives CASSAPPGQGTYNEQFF.

This clone was seen a few times. The chain uses TRBV7-2 and TRBJ1-5; D is perhaps TRBD1 (5 bases). Germline V lookup: CDR1 SGHTA, CDR2 FQGNSA. The CDR3 totals 12 residues. V lost 4 bases and J lost 9, with 10 bases in between. The CDR3: CASSSGTRPQHF. The DNA for the CDR3 is TGTGCCAGCAGCTCCGGGACGAGGCCCCAGCATTTT.

This chain uses TRBV3-1 (or the pseudogene TRBV3-2) with TRBJ1-1; D uncertain. The CDR3 is 13 residues long. From germline, CDR1 is LGHDT and CDR2 YNNKEL (reference sequence). V lost 3 bases, J lost 5 bases, and 10 bases lay in between. The CDR3 here is CASSQEVGTEAFF. The CDR3 DNA reads TGTGCCAGCAGCCAGGAGGTTGGAACTGAAGCTTTCTTT.

Turning to this clone: The identical CDR3 is also encoded by other nucleotide sequences in the sample. The chain is built from TRBV3-1 (or the pseudogene TRBV3-2) and TRBJ1-5, with D perhaps TRBD1 (5 bases). The CDR3 length is 14 residues. Trimming pared 3 bases from V and 4 bases from J, leaving 10 bases between. Germline V gene sequence: CDR1 LGHDT, CDR2 YNNKEL (reference sequence). In DNA form, the CDR3 reads TGTGCCAGCAGCCATGGGGGGTCGAATCAGCCCCAGCATTTT. Its translation is CASSHGGSNQPQHF.

The gene calls are TRBV27 and TRBJ1-1, with TRBD1 identical over 7 bases. V shed 2 bases, J shed 1 base, and the junction held 25 bases outside the gene matches. This CDR3 contains 22 residues. The germline gives CDR1 MNHEY, CDR2 SMNVEV (reference sequence). Here the CDR3 reads CASSLRLIGRGQIDRRNTEAFF. The CDR3 region has the DNA TGTGCCAGCAGTTTAAGATTGATTGGTCGGGGACAGATCGACCGGCGGAACACTGAAGCTTTCTTT.

This clone was detected once. V and J are TRBV2 and TRBJ1-6; D remains unclear. CDR1 is SNHLY and CDR2 is FYNNEI in the germline V gene. This CDR3 region has 9 residues. V shed 9 bases and J shed 9 bases, with 3 bases lying between them. The CDR3 protein is CASASPLHF. The DNA for the CDR3 is TGTGCCAGTGCTTCACCCCTCCACTTT. Variable domain in full (rest from reference TRBV2 and TRBJ1-6): EPEVTQTPSHQVTQMGQEVILRCVPISNHLYFYWYRQILGQKVEFLVSFYNNEISEKSEIFDDQFSVERPDGSNFTLKIRSTKLEDSAMYFCASASPLHFGNGTRLTVT.

The chain carries TRBV27 and TRBJ1-2; tentatively, D is TRBD1 (6 bases). The CDR3 is 12 residues long. Trimming shortened V by 2 bases and J by 10 bases, and 11 bases separated the two germline ends. CDR1 MNHEY and CDR2 SMNVEV come from the germline V gene (reference sequence). CDR3: CASSLPQGNYTF. CDR3 coding DNA: TGTGCCAGCAGTTTACCCCAGGGGAACTACACCTTC.

The chain employs TRBV19 and TRBJ1-4; no clear D gene. In germline, CDR1 is LNHDA, CDR2 SQIVND (reference sequence). The CDR3 is made up of 13 amino acids. Trimming shortened V by 5 bases and J by 7 bases, and 11 bases separated the two germline ends. CDR3 sequence reads: CASSRGEVEKLFF. The CDR3 region has the DNA TGTGCCAGTAGTCGTGGGGAGGTTGAAAAACTGTTTTTT.

The rearrangement uses TRBV11-2 and TRBJ1-6; TRBD1 agrees at 7 bases. The V and J ends lost 3 bases and 9 bases, in that order; junction bases with no gene match: 11. This CDR3 comprises 16 residues. Germline values: CDR1 SGHAT, CDR2 FQNNGV. CDR3 region: CASSLGGTVRGSPLHF. The CDR3 DNA reads TGTGCCAGCAGCTTGGGGGGGACAGTCCGGGGTTCACCCCTCCACTTT.